This T cell receptor beta chain was sequenced during a study of blood T cell repertoires in COVID-19. Deletions cut 3 bases from V and 2 bases from J, with 10 bases between. The V gene's germline CDR1 is LGHDT and CDR2 YNNKEL (reference sequence). This CDR3 spans 14 amino acids. Assay used: immunoSEQ multiplex PCR; TCRdb lists only in-frame clones, some missing. In the table there are about 670,000 clones, about 90% of which are singletons. The sample taken for sequencing was peripheral blood. The chain uses TRBV3-1 (or the pseudogene TRBV3-2) and TRBJ1-2; D not certain. The receptor comes from a woman aged 18-29 years with acute or convalescent COVID-19. CDR3 coding DNA: TGTGCCAGCAGCCACAACGGGGAGAACTATGGCTACACCTTC. It specifies CASSHNGENYGYTF.